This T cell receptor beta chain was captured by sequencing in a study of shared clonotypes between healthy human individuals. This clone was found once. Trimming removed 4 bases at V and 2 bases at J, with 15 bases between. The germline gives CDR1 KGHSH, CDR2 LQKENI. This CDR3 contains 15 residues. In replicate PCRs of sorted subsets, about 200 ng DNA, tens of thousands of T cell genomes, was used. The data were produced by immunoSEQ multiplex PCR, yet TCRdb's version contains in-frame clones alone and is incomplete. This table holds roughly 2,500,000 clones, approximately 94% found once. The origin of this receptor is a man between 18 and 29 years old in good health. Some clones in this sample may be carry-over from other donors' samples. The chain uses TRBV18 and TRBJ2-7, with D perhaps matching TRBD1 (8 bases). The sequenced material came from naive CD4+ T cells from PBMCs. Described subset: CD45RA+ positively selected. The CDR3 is CASSQNRGGPYEQYF. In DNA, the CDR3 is TGTGCCAGCTCACAAAACAGGGGGGGGCCCTACGAGCAGTACTTC.